This T cell receptor (beta chain) derives from a study of T cells in Graves' hyperthyroidism and ophthalmopathy. Investigators excluded patients with uncontrolled infection, other autoimmune disease, pregnancy or lactation. The investigators amplified TCR beta CDR3 regions from RNA transcripts. HTBI primers were used for first-round RT-PCR of the TCR CDR3. MiXCR was run by TCRdb on the multiplex PCR reads, yielding one entry per CDR3 protein. The sample lists around 56,000 distinct CDR3 sequences; 40% to 55% were seen once. There are many counts of this clonotype. This CDR3 is 14 amino acids long. V gave up 0 bases and J gave up 4 bases, with 9 bases separating them. The germline V gene encodes CDR1 MGHDK and CDR2 SYGVNS.

The source of this sequence is a woman in her twenties or thirties with Graves' ophthalmopathy. What was sequenced was blood. The chain joins TRBV25-1 to TRBJ2-5, with D possibly matching TRBD2 (5 bases). The CDR3 protein is CASSEYGLGETQYF. For the CDR3, the DNA is TGTGCCAGCAGTGAATACGGACTCGGAGAGACCCAGTACTTC.